This T cell receptor beta chain was sequenced in a study of HIV-infected children after antiretroviral therapy interruption. Study findings and constraints: After treatment interruption started, naive CD4+ CDR3 overlap across time points dropped.

Unique molecular identifiers were included in an RNA-based 3' RACE TCR library. TCRdb reprocessed the 3' RACE reads with MiXCR, giving one entry per CDR3 protein. This sample has approximately 95,000 distinct CDR3 sequences; under 8% occur once, and the top ten carry about 1.1%. Germline V CDR1 and CDR2: LNHDA, SQIVND (reference sequence). V lost 1 base and J lost 4; bases outside the gene matches: 3. The CDR3 is made up of 15 amino acids. The sample holds many counts of this clonotype. The target antigen is unknown. Treatment defined: PENTA 11 planned treatment interruption arm or continuous ART arm. From thawed PBMCs, naive CD4+ CD45RA+ CD45RO- T cells were sorted.

The rearrangement joins TRBV19 to TRBJ2-2, with 7 bases fitting TRBD2. This clonotype was obtained from a pool of human donors with HIV. The specimen was CD45RA+ CD4+ T cells from PBMCs, pooled from several time points, collected from a donor given antiretroviral therapy, either interrupted or continuous. Indicated subset: naive CD4+ CD45RA+ CD45RO- T cells. The CDR3 reads CASSIGRERTGELFF. CDR3 coding DNA: TGTGCCAGTAGTATAGGGCGGGAGCGCACCGGGGAGCTGTTTTTT. Full variable domain (rest looked up from reference TRBV19 and TRBJ2-2): DGGITQSPKYLFRKEGQNVTLSCEQNLNHDAMYWYRQDPGQGLRLIYYSQIVNDFQKGDIAEGYSVSREKKESFPLTVTSAQKNPTAFYLCASSIGRERTGELFFGEGSRLTVL.